A selection of T cell receptor beta chains follows, all from one sample in a study of cytomegalovirus exposure and HLA in healthy donors. TCRdb keeps only in-frame clones here, not all; method: immunoSEQ multiplex PCR. The sample holds around 120,000 clones, roughly 77% seen once. Sequencing was performed on PBMCs. Receptors originate from a woman in her 40s in good health and CMV-seropositive. Each CDR3 is given with its conserved first and last residue. A D gene is named only where the DNA matches it firmly. A clone size is listed for some rows: how often the clone was seen (once, few, many), or a class if it is expanded.

NA | TRBJ1-1 | TRBV5-1 | NA | TGCGCCAGCAGCTTCTTGACAGACAACACTGAAGCTTTCTTT | CASSFLTDNTEAFF
NA | TRBJ1-1 | TRBV5-1 | NA | TGCGCCAGCAGCCAACACAGGGATTGGAACACTGAAGCTTTCTTT | CASSQHRDWNTEAFF
NA | TRBJ1-1 | TRBV18 | NA | TGTGCCAGCTCACAAACTGAGAGGAACACTGAAGCTTTCTTT | CASSQTERNTEAFF
NA | TRBJ1-5 | TRBV19 | once | TGTGCCAGTAGTATACAGTCGTCAGGGGTTAGCAATCAGCCCCAGCATTTT | CASSIQSSGVSNQPQHF
TRBD1 | TRBJ2-1 | TRBV15 | NA | TGTGCCACCAGCCGACAGGGCAATGAGCAGTTCTTC | CATSRQGNEQFF
NA | TRBJ2-7 | TRBV11-3 | NA | TGTGCCAGCAGCCTCCGGGAAGCTTCCTACGAGCAGTACTTC | CASSLREASYEQYF
NA | TRBJ1-1 | TRBV4-2 | NA | TGTGCCAGCAGCCAAGACAACAGGGAAGGTTTAGCTTTCTTT | CASSQDNREGLAFF
NA | TRBJ1-1 | TRBV29-1 | NA | TGCAGCGTTCAGCCCCCGGGGACTGAAGCTTTCTTT | CSVQPPGTEAFF
NA | TRBJ2-7 | TRBV9 | NA | TGTGCCAGCAGCGCCGGAGAGGACGAGCAGTACTTC | CASSAGEDEQYF
TRBD1 | TRBJ1-1 | TRBV18 | NA | TGTGCCAGCTCACCATCCAGGGGGCTTATCACTGAAGCTTTCTTT | CASSPSRGLITEAFF
NA | TRBJ2-5 | TRBV2 | NA | TGTGCCAGCAGTGAAGTCCAGCGGTGGGCCCAGTACTTC | CASSEVQRWAQYF
TRBD1 | TRBJ2-2 | TRBV28 | many | TGTGCCAGCAGTTTAGGACAGGGGGTATCAACCGGGGAGCTGTTTTTT | CASSLGQGVSTGELFF
NA | TRBJ2-7 | TRBV14 | NA | TGTGCCAGCAGCCCCCTGACTTCTTTCTCCTACGAGCAGTACTTC | CASSPLTSFSYEQYF
TRBD1 | TRBJ1-2 | TRBV7-6 | once | TGTGCCAGCAGCAACCAGGGGGCACCTACAAAATATGGCTACACCTTC | CASSNQGAPTKYGYTF
TRBD1 | TRBJ1-2 | TRBV5-6 | NA | TGTGCCAGCAGCTTTCCCTGGACAGGGGCTAACTATGGCTACACCTTC | CASSFPWTGANYGYTF
TRBD1 | TRBJ2-1 | TRBV6-5 | NA | TGTGCCAGCAGTTACCGTCGACAGGGCTATGAGCAGTTCTTC | CASSYRRQGYEQFF
TRBD1 | TRBJ1-2 | TRBV5-6 | NA | TGTGCCAGCACACAGACAGGGGGCTCCCAGATTGGCTACACCTTC | CASTQTGGSQIGYTF
NA | TRBJ2-1 | TRBV6-5 | NA | TGTGCCAGCAGTTATGCGGGGCGGGACAATGAGCAGTTCTTC | CASSYAGRDNEQFF
NA | TRBJ2-5 | TRBV7-8 | NA | TGTGCCAGCAGTGAGAGGGGGGAGACCCAGTACTTC | CASSERGETQYF
NA | TRBJ1-1 | TRBV11-1 | NA | TGTGCCAGCAGCTTTGCCGGGGGACTTGAAGCTTTCTTT | CASSFAGGLEAFF
NA | TRBJ2-3 | TRBV29-1 | NA | TGCAGCGTGGACTTAGGCCAGTCTTCTAGCACAGATACGCAGTATTTT | CSVDLGQSSSTDTQYF
NA | TRBJ1-5 | TRBV7-6 | NA | TGTGCCAGCAGCTTAACCGAGAGCAATCAGCCCCAGCATTTT | CASSLTESNQPQHF
TRBD1 | TRBJ1-1 | TRBV7-2 | NA | TGTGCCAGCAGCTGGGGACAGTCGGGGACTGAAGCTTTCTTT | CASSWGQSGTEAFF
TRBD1 | TRBJ1-2 | TRBV11-2 | NA | TGTGCCAGCAGCTTAGTAGGACAGGGGGGACTGTTGTGGGGCTACACCTTC | CASSLVGQGGLLWGYTF
NA | TRBJ1-2 | TRBV7-9 | NA | TGTGCCAGCAGCTTAGCCACTGCTCGAGGCTACACCTTC | CASSLATARGYTF
NA | TRBJ2-7 | TRBV5-4 | few | TGTGCCAGCAGTCAGTTAGACGCAGGTCTACGTGGATGGGAGCAGTACTTC | CASSQLDAGLRGWEQYF
TRBD1 | TRBJ1-1 | TRBV11-2 | NA | TGTGCCAGCAGCCGACAGGGGAAAGCTTTCTTT | CASSRQGKAFF
TRBD2 | TRBJ2-5 | TRBV10-1 | NA | TGCGCCAGCAGTGAGGTAGCGGGGGTAGGAGAGACCCAGTACTTC | CASSEVAGVGETQYF
TRBD2 | TRBJ2-2 | TRBV9 | NA | TGTGCCAGCAGCGTAGTTGCGGGAGGGCCAGGGGAGCTGTTTTTT | CASSVVAGGPGELFF
NA | TRBJ1-2 | TRBV19 | few | TGTGCCAGTAGTATTCAGACCGAGGGAGCTGGCTACACCTTC | CASSIQTEGAGYTF
NA | TRBJ1-2 | TRBV27 | few | TGTGCCAGCAGTTTATCGCAAGGGGAGGGTGCCTATGGCTACACCTTC | CASSLSQGEGAYGYTF
NA | TRBJ2-7 | TRBV4-3 | NA | TGCGCCAGCAGCCAAGAAGTCGGGGAGGCCTACGAGCAGTACTTC | CASSQEVGEAYEQYF
NA | TRBJ2-7 | TRBV7-6 | NA | TGTGCCAGCAGCTTGGGCGCCAGAAGCTACGAGCAGTACTTC | CASSLGARSYEQYF
NA | TRBJ2-7 | TRBV5-6 | NA | TGTGCCAGCAGCTTGGTCGGTAGCGGTAACTCCTACGAGCAGTACTTC | CASSLVGSGNSYEQYF
NA | TRBJ1-1 | TRBV6-5 | NA | TGTCTCAAGTTCAGGAACAGGGTTGAAAACACTGAAGCTTTCTTT | CLKFRNRVENTEAFF
TRBD1 | TRBJ2-6 | TRBV19 | NA | TGTGCCAGTAGCAGACAGGGTGCTGGGGCCAACGTCCTGACTTTC | CASSRQGAGANVLTF
TRBD1 | TRBJ2-3 | TRBV6-6 | few | TGTGCCAGCAGTCTCCGACAGGGAACAGATACGCAGTATTTT | CASSLRQGTDTQYF
TRBD1 | TRBJ1-5 | TRBV7-9 | once | TGTGCCAGCAGCCCAGGGACAGGGAGGGATCAGCCCCAGCATTTT | CASSPGTGRDQPQHF
NA | TRBJ2-3 | TRBV5-4 | NA | TGTGCCAGCAGGGCGGGACAGCTCACAGATACGCAGTATTTT | CASRAGQLTDTQYF
NA | TRBJ2-5 | TRBV19 | NA | TGTGCCAGTAGTATTCTTGGCGGGGAAGTAGAAGAGACCCAGTACTTC | CASSILGGEVEETQYF
NA | TRBJ2-5 | TRBV4-2 | NA | TGTGCCAGCGGGCTTGAAGGAGAGACCCAGTACTTC | CASGLEGETQYF
TRBD2 | TRBJ2-3 | TRBV11-2 | NA | TGTGCCAGCAGCTTAGGACCCAGCGGGAGAACAGATACGCAGTATTTT | CASSLGPSGRTDTQYF
TRBD2 | TRBJ2-2 | TRBV4-2 | NA | TGTGCCAGCAGCCAAGCTAGCGGGGGCACCGGGGAGCTGTTTTTT | CASSQASGGTGELFF
TRBD1 | TRBJ1-5 | TRBV9 | NA | TGTGCCAGCAGCTCCCGACAGGGGGATCAGCCCCAGCATTTT | CASSSRQGDQPQHF
NA | TRBJ2-3 | TRBV30 | NA | TGTGCCTGGAGTGAAGATAGACTTTTCACAGATACGCAGTATTTT | CAWSEDRLFTDTQYF
NA | TRBJ2-7 | TRBV29-1 | NA | TGCAGCGTTGGTACTATCTACGAGCAGTACTTC | CSVGTIYEQYF
NA | TRBJ2-1 | TRBV7-3 | NA | TGTGCCAGCAGCTTAACGGGACTCAATTCCTACAATGAGCAGTTCTTC | CASSLTGLNSYNEQFF
TRBD2 | TRBJ2-2 | TRBV5-1 | NA | TGCGCCAGCAGCTCGGTAGGGAGGGTCCCCGGGGAGCTGTTTTTT | CASSSVGRVPGELFF